This entry features one TCR beta chain sequence. Sequencing used immunoSEQ multiplex PCR; TCRdb keeps in-frame clones, though not all of them. The table has more than 150,000 clones, around 80% seen once. The source of the sample is a study of blood T cell repertoires in COVID-19. The CDR3 loop spans 15 amino acids. V shed 3 bases and J 7 bases; nucleotides not matched to a gene: 9. Germline V CDR1 and CDR2: LNHDA, SQIVND (reference sequence). Material: PBMCs or T cells enriched from blood (not recorded which). The V call is TRBV19, the J call TRBJ2-1, with TRBD2 identical over 7 bases. This receptor was identified in a woman aged 45-65 years who had recovered from COVID-19. CDR3 sequence reads: CASSMETSLSNEQFF. CDR3 nucleotides: TGTGCCAGTAGTATGGAGACTAGCCTCTCGAATGAGCAGTTCTTC. The complete variable domain, with remaining parts taken from reference TRBV19 and TRBJ2-1, reads DGGITQSPKYLFRKEGQNVTLSCEQNLNHDAMYWYRQDPGQGLRLIYYSQIVNDFQKGDIAEGYSVSREKKESFPLTVTSAQKNPTAFYLCASSMETSLSNEQFFGPGTRLTVL.